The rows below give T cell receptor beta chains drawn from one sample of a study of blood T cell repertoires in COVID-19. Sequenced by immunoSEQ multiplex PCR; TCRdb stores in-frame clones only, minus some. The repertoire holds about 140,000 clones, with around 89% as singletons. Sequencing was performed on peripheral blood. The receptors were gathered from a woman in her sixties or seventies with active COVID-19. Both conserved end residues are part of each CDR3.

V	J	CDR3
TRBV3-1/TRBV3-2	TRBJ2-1	CASSQSHSYNEQFF
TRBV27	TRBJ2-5	CASKHSGDQETQYF
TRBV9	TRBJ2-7	CASSVGNRDKQYF
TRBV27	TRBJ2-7	CASSSAGDYEQYF
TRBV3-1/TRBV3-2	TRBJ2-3	CASSQRGPGTGSPDTQYF
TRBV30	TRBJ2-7	CAWNPLGGSPEQYF
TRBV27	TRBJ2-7	CASSFGYGEQYF
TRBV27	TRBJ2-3	CASRTGFPTDTQYF
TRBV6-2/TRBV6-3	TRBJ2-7	CASSSAGGDEQYF
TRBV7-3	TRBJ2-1	CASSLGTSGISEQFF
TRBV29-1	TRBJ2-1	CSVGRTETQFF
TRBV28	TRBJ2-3	CASSFAPGLAGMDTQYF
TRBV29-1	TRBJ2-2	CSVRLTGELFF
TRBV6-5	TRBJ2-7	CASSLGGQGYYEQYF
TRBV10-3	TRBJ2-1	CAIRLAESSYNEQFF
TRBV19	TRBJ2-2	CASSISGFAGELFF
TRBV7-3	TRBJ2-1	CASSFFPVLGGTRFPNEQFF
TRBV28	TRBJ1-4	CASSLGGSNEKLFF
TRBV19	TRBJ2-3	CATRLAGADTQYF
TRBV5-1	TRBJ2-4	CASSLGTSTGQSIQYF
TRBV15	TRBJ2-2	CATSRRLGQGNTGELFF
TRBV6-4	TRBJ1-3	CASSDPREEGNTIYF
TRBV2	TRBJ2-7	CASSDSLRRYEQYF
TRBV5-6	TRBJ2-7	CASSLRGNIAYEQYF
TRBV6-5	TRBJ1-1	CASRGQGADEAFF
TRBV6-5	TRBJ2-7	CASSYSAYGSYEQYF
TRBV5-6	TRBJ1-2	CASSERFYGYTF
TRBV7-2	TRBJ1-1	CASSQGVNIEAFF
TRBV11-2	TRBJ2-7	CASSLNRGYGYEQYF
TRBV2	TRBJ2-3	CASISGFSTDTQYF
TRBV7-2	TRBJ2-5	CASSSSIQETQYF
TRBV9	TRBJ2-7	CASSEGTGTIYEQYF
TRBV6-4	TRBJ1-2	CASRNDRDYGYTF
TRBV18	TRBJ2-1	CASSPPGLAGGVYNEQFF
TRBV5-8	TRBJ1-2	CASTRRTAKSPLYGYTF
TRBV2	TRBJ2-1	CASSGQAPGLGPSNEQFF
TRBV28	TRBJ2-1	CASSPEVAGYNEQFF
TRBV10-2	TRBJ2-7	CASRPVTSRDEQYF
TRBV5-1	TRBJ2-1	CASSLGWTTYNEQFF
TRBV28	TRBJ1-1	CASSPGGWGRDTEAFF
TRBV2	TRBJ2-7	CASRPGLAGAEQYF
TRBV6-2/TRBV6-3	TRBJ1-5	CASSYINRDQPQHF
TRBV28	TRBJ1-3	CASRPGQGRGRNTIYF
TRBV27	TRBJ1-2	CASSPTRGAANYGYTF
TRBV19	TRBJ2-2	CASTDPAGGKELFF
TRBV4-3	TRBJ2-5	CASSPHSTGLQETQYF
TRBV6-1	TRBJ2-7	CASSGAPLPGLATYEQYF
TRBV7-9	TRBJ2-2	CASSLRGELFF
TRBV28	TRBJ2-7	CASSPSRSYEQYF
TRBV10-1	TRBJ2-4	CAQMRHLAKNIQYF
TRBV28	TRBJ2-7	CASSLRQGSHEQYF
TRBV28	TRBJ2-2	CASSFPRLTGELFF
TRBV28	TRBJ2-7	CASSLQGRNEQYF